These 30 T cell receptor beta chains originate from one sample sequenced in a study of blood T cell dynamics during melanoma immunotherapy. The table came from immunoSEQ multiplex PCR; TCRdb's copy has only in-frame clones and leaves some out. The sample carries approximately 7,800 clones, approximately 90% recorded once. Stated time point: week 3, after first cycle of checkpoint inhibitor. Specimen: blood, collected from a patient treated with checkpoint blockade. Receptors originate from a human donor with melanoma.

The V gene is TRBV4-3, the J gene TRBJ2-5, with 7 bases identical to TRBD2. The better agreement between TRBJ2-7 and the DNA end casts doubt on the J call. Looked up from germline, CDR1 is LGHNA and CDR2 is YSLEER. The CDR3 contains 15 residues. The CDR3 bases are TGCGCCAGCAGCCAACTATCTGGGGGGGGCTACGAGCAGTACTTC. Translated, it gives CASSQLSGGGYEQYF.

The chain carries TRBV10-2 and TRBJ2-7; unclear D gene. Looked up from germline, CDR1 is WSHSY and CDR2 is SAAADI. The CDR3 runs 11 residues. With 2 bases removed from V and 6 bases from J, the gap between germline ends came to 5 bases. The CDR3 DNA is TGCGCCAGCAGTGAGGGTGGCGAGCAGTACTTC. Translating gives CASSEGGEQYF.

The rearrangement uses TRBV30 and TRBJ2-2; TRBD2 might be the D (7 bases). V was shortened by 1 base and J by 7 bases, with 13 bases between the two germline ends. Germline CDR1 reads GTSNPN; CDR2 reads SVGIG (reference sequence). CDR3 length equals 14 residues. CDR3 sequence (DNA): TGTGCCTGGAGTGGCGGGGGCAAGGACGGGGAGCTGTTTTTT. Its protein product is CAWSGGGKDGELFF.

The chain joins TRBV7-2 to TRBJ2-5, with TRBD2 identical over 12 bases. Germline V gene sequence: CDR1 SGHTA, CDR2 FQGNSA. The CDR3 sequence is 14 residues long. The V segment lost 5 bases and the J segment 4 bases; nucleotides outside the gene matches: 2. DNA for the CDR3: TGTGCCAGCAGCACGGGACTAGCGGGAGAGACCCAGTACTTC. Protein: CASSTGLAGETQYF.

This clone appeared once. CDR3 loop: CASSEGSGRTYEQYF. CDR3 in DNA: TGTGCCAGCAGTGAGGGTTCAGGTAGGACCTACGAGCAGTACTTC. V gene TRBV2 combines with J gene TRBJ2-7, with D hard to call. Trimming took off 3 bases at V and 2 bases at J, with 14 bases between the two ends. The CDR3 is made up of 15 amino acids. Germline CDR1 and CDR2: SNHLY and FYNNEI.

This rearrangement joins TRBV5-4 to TRBJ2-3; no definite D call. Trimming removed 3 bases from V and 2 bases from J, with 19 bases in between. The CDR3 length is 17 residues. Germline lookup yields CDR1 SGHNT and CDR2 YYREEE (reference sequence). The CDR3 DNA sequence: TGTGCCAGCAGCTCTGGACGTCGTTTGACGTACACAGATACGCAGTATTTT. It encodes CASSSGRRLTYTDTQYF.

The V and J genes are TRBV30 and TRBJ2-4; 8 bases match TRBD2. The J segment lost 0 bases and the V segment lost 8 bases, leaving 6 bases of the junction unmatched. This CDR3 region has 14 residues. The germline gives CDR1 GTSNPN, CDR2 SVGIG (reference sequence). The DNA of the CDR3 is TGTGCCACCTACGGGGGGGGAGCCAAAAACATTCAGTACTTC. Protein product: CATYGGGAKNIQYF.

This clone was found a few times. The chain uses TRBV10-1 and TRBJ1-5, with D hard to call. The V gene lost 5 bases and the J gene lost 0 bases, with 2 bases spanning the gap. Germline-derived CDR1 and CDR2 are WNHNN and SYGVQD (reference sequence). The CDR3 contains 12 residues. For the CDR3, the DNA is TGCGCCAGCAGTTTTAGCAATCAGCCCCAGCATTTT. It specifies CASSFSNQPQHF.

The chain couples TRBV30 to TRBJ2-2; 7 bases align to TRBD1. The length of the CDR3 is 13 residues. Germline V gene data show CDR1 as GTSNPN and CDR2 as SVGIG (reference sequence). V lost 6 bases and J lost 1; bases outside the gene matches: 2. The CDR3 sequence: CACRGWNTGELFF. The CDR3 region has the DNA TGTGCCTGCAGGGGGTGGAACACCGGGGAGCTGTTTTTT.

The genes are TRBV19 and TRBJ2-7; no firm D call. CDR1 and CDR2 from the germline V gene are LNHDA and SQIVND (reference sequence). This CDR3 is 14 amino acids long. V dropped 3 bases and J dropped 5 bases, with 14 bases sitting between them. CDR3 amino acids: CASSISSRSHEQYF. CDR3 coding DNA: TGTGCCAGTAGTATTTCTTCCAGGAGCCACGAGCAGTACTTC.

The chain combines TRBV5-6 with TRBJ2-7, with 7 positions matching TRBD2. Germline assignment: CDR1 SGHDT and CDR2 YYEEEE. The ends lost 0 bases at V and 3 bases at J; junction bases unmatched: 6. This CDR3 is built from 15 residues. The CDR3 reads CASSLGAGSIYEQYF. CDR3 nucleotide sequence: TGTGCCAGCAGCTTGGGAGCGGGATCGATCTACGAGCAGTACTTC.

V gene TRBV4-1 combines with J gene TRBJ2-2, with D unresolved. Trimming cost V 6 bases and J 1 base, with 6 bases left between them. Per germline, CDR1 MGHRA and CDR2 YSYEKL. The CDR3 loop spans 13 amino acids. The CDR3 nucleotides are TGCGCCAGCAGGCGTATGAACACCGGGGAGCTGTTTTTT. Amino acids: CASRRMNTGELFF.

V usage is TRBV5-1 and J usage is TRBJ1-2; D unclear. Germline V gene data show CDR1 as SGHRS and CDR2 as YFSETQ. The CDR3 covers 13 residues. V shed 2 bases and J shed 4 bases, with 9 bases lying between them. The CDR3 reads CASSLGRPYGYTF. The DNA for the CDR3 is TGCGCCAGCAGCTTAGGTAGGCCCTATGGCTACACCTTC.

Remarks on this clone: Other DNA sequences of this sample code for an identical CDR3. Here the CDR3 DNA reads TGTGCCAGCAGTCCGTGGACAGGGGACACCGGGGAGCTGTTTTTT. Its protein product is CASSPWTGDTGELFF. This rearrangement joins TRBV27 to TRBJ2-2; 9 bases map to TRBD1. J was trimmed by 3 bases and V by 5 bases; bases with no gene match: 4. Germline V gives CDR1 MNHEY, CDR2 SMNVEV (reference sequence). The CDR3 is 15 amino acids.

A few counts support this clone. V usage is TRBV25-1 and J usage is TRBJ1-2; D is undetermined. This CDR3 is built from 15 residues. V lost 3 bases, J lost 4 bases, and 15 bases lay in between. Germline V gene data show CDR1 as MGHDK and CDR2 as SYGVNS. The CDR3 region is CASSDLTGSSYGYTF. CDR3 nucleotide sequence: TGTGCCAGCAGTGACTTGACGGGTAGTAGCTATGGCTACACCTTC.

This clone appeared a single time. The chain links TRBV11-2 to TRBJ2-6; D not resolved. This CDR3 is 14 amino acids long. V lost 4 bases, J lost 1 base, and 5 bases lay in between. Per the germline V gene, CDR1 is SGHAT and CDR2 is FQNNGV. CDR3 sequence: CASSYGSGANVLTF. The CDR3 DNA reads TGTGCCAGCAGCTATGGTTCTGGGGCCAACGTCCTGACTTTC.

This clone was detected only a few times. Possible read error: a much larger clone is one base away. V and J are TRBV2 and TRBJ1-5; 10 bases align to TRBD1. Germline trimming cut 4 bases from V and 6 bases from J; bases unmatched to any gene: 3. The CDR3 covers 14 residues. CDR1 and CDR2 (germline): SNHLY, FYNNEI. The CDR3 DNA follows: TGTGCCAGCAGTGGACAGGGGGCGGGTCAGCCCCAGCATTTT. This gives the protein CASSGQGAGQPQHF.

The rearrangement links TRBV6-5 to TRBJ2-7; D is tentatively TRBD1 or TRBD2 (5 bases each). The V end lost 5 bases, the J end lost 6 bases, and 14 bases lay between the germline ends. The CDR3 consists of 13 residues. CDR1 is MNHEY, CDR2 SVGAGI, per germline. The CDR3 DNA sequence: TGTGCCAGCAGTACCGGGACCGGAGCCGAGCAGTACTTC. Its translation: CASSTGTGAEQYF.

The rearrangement links TRBV11-1 to TRBJ2-7; 7 bases match TRBD2. V lost 5 bases to trimming and J lost 1 base; unmatched junction nucleotides: 2. The germline gives CDR1 SGHAT, CDR2 FQDESV (reference sequence). The CDR3 extends over 13 amino acids. CDR3 in DNA: TGTGCCAGCAGCCGGGGAGGGTCCTACGAGCAGTACTTC. Translation gives CASSRGGSYEQYF.

The sample holds a few counts of this clone. The V and J genes are TRBV4-2 and TRBJ1-5, with D maybe TRBD1 (5 bases). V was shortened by 2 bases and J by 4 bases, with 12 bases between the two germline ends. The CDR3 spans 15 residues. Germline-derived CDR1 and CDR2 are LGHNA and YNFKEQ. DNA of the CDR3: TGTGCCAGCAGCCAATCCCCCACAGGTAATCAGCCCCAGCATTTT. Translated, it gives CASSQSPTGNQPQHF.

The chain joins TRBV6-1 to TRBJ2-1, with D perhaps matching TRBD2 (6 bases). V was cut by 7 bases and J by 9 bases, with 16 bases left in between. The CDR3 is 13 amino acids. The germline CDR1 and CDR2 sequences are MNHNS and SASEGT. DNA of the CDR3: TGTGCCAGCATCATGGGCCTCGGGGGTGAGCAGTTCTTC. Its protein is CASIMGLGGEQFF.

This clone was detected a few times. V gene TRBV21-1 combines with J gene TRBJ1-4; the D call in the table, TRBD1, was not verified against the DNA. TRBV21-1 is a listed pseudogene. The CDR3 spans 17 residues. The CDR3 here is CASSIRTYQSGGEKLFF. The CDR3 nucleotides read TGTGCCAGCAGCATCCGAACTTATCAATCAGGGGGCGAAAAACTGTTTTTT.

This clone occurred once. In the same sample, other DNA sequences code for this CDR3. This chain links TRBV11-3 with TRBJ2-2, with D possibly being TRBD1 (6 bases). The CDR3 totals 14 residues. Per the germline V gene, CDR1 is SGHNT and CDR2 is YENEEA. V lost 5 bases and J lost 4, with 11 bases in between. CDR3 region: CASSPTGSTGELFF. Written as DNA, the CDR3 is TGTGCCAGCAGCCCTACAGGGAGCACCGGGGAGCTGTTTTTT.

This clone was counted a single time. The chain couples TRBV28 to TRBJ2-7; D is unresolved. The V end was cut by 5 bases, the J end by 6 bases, with 17 bases between. Germline lookup yields CDR1 MDHEN and CDR2 SYDVKM. The CDR3 sequence is 14 residues long. DNA for the CDR3: TGTGCCAGCAGTCCATCGACCCGGGTGGGCGAGCAGTACTTC. Its translation: CASSPSTRVGEQYF.

In its sample, this clone was seen once. This chain joins TRBV6-5 and TRBJ1-4, with 8 bases lining up with TRBD1. The ends lost 1 base at V and 8 bases at J; junction bases unmatched: 9. Per the germline V gene, CDR1 is MNHEY and CDR2 is SVGAGI. This CDR3 comprises 16 residues. The CDR3 DNA is TGTGCCAGCAGTTACTACCCACAGGGGGAAGGCGAAAAACTGTTTTTT. Translating it yields CASSYYPQGEGEKLFF.

V gene TRBV2 combines with J gene TRBJ2-2; D uncertain. The CDR3 covers 14 residues. CDR1 is SNHLY, CDR2 FYNNEI, per germline. V gave up 10 bases and J gave up 1 base, with 13 bases separating them. The CDR3 nucleotides are TGTGCCACCCTCGGGCTGCGGAACACCGGGGAGCTGTTTTTT. This codes for CATLGLRNTGELFF.

The chain couples TRBV19 to TRBJ2-1; 9 bases map to TRBD2. Germline V lookup: CDR1 LNHDA, CDR2 SQIVND (reference sequence). V shed 3 bases, J shed 2 bases, and the junction held 5 bases outside the gene matches. The CDR3 spans 16 residues. CDR3 protein: CASSILGGRAYNEQFF. The DNA for the CDR3 is TGTGCCAGTAGTATTTTAGGCGGGAGGGCCTACAATGAGCAGTTCTTC.

The chain carries TRBV7-8 and TRBJ1-3; D is undetermined. CDR3 size: 17 residues. V was cut by 1 base and J by 1 base, with 14 bases left in between. CDR1 and CDR2 from the germline V gene are SGHVS and FQNEAQ. The CDR3 sequence is CASSLVFRAESGNTIYF. CDR3 in DNA: TGTGCCAGCAGCTTAGTCTTTAGGGCGGAGTCTGGAAACACCATATATTTT.

This chain links TRBV18 with TRBJ1-2; no firm D call. The CDR3 runs to 12 residues. The germline V and J ends were trimmed by 3 bases and 5 bases, with 7 bases remaining between them. CDR1 is KGHSH and CDR2 is LQKENI in the germline V gene. CDR3 amino acids: CASSPEGYGYTF. Here the CDR3 DNA reads TGTGCCAGCTCACCGGAAGGTTATGGCTACACCTTC.

This rearrangement joins TRBV5-1 to TRBJ1-3, with D unresolved. The CDR3 totals 15 residues. Germline values: CDR1 SGHRS, CDR2 YFSETQ. Trimming stripped 4 bases from V and 0 bases from J, with 11 bases between. For the CDR3, the DNA is TGCGCCAGCAGCCCCACAGCAAACTCTGGAAACACCATATATTTT. Residues: CASSPTANSGNTIYF.